A single sample is the source of the 7 T cell receptor beta chains below, sequenced in a study of T-cell reconstitution after alpha-beta-depleted transplantation in children. The authors prepared the TCRbeta library with unique molecular identifiers. From the PCR reads, TCRdb called clonotypes with MiXCR, one entry per CDR3 protein. This table has almost 250,000 distinct CDR3 sequences, roughly 26% appearing once. The specimen comprised PBMCs, sampled before TCRalphabeta/CD19-depleted stem cell transplant. The receptors shown here come from a girl aged 2-10 years with Fanconi anemia, due to receive a stem cell transplant.

This sequence joins TRBV4-2 and TRBJ2-3; possible D gene TRBD2, 5 bases. The germline CDR1 and CDR2 sequences are LGHNA and YNFKEQ. With 1 base removed from V and 1 base from J, the gap between germline ends came to 9 bases. This CDR3 contains 15 residues. CDR3 sequence: CASSQGVRGTDTQYF. CDR3 DNA: TGTGCCAGCAGCCAAGGGGTGCGGGGCACAGATACGCAGTATTTT.

This clonotype was counted ten times or more. This chain links TRBV6-6 with TRBJ2-7, with 9 bases lining up with TRBD1. The CDR3 has 13 residues. Germline assignment: CDR1 MNHNY and CDR2 SVGAGI (reference sequence). The trim removed 6 bases at V and 5 bases at J, leaving 5 bases unmatched. The CDR3 region has the DNA TGTGCCAGCAGAAGGACAGGGGTTGACGAGCAGTACTTC. Its translation is CASRRTGVDEQYF.

This clonotype was found many times. The V gene is TRBV6-4, the J gene TRBJ2-7; maybe TRBD1 (5 bases). CDR1 is MRHNA, CDR2 SNTAGT, per germline. Trimming cost V 2 bases and J 0 bases, with 8 bases left between them. This CDR3 contains 14 residues. CDR3 protein: CASSDGHFSYEQYF. For the CDR3, the DNA is TGTGCCAGCAGTGACGGACACTTCTCCTACGAGCAGTACTTC.

This clonotype was counted many times. CDR3 region: CASSGDKLFF. CDR3 nucleotide sequence: TGTGCCAGCAGTGGGGACAAACTGTTTTTT. The chain couples TRBV6-1 to TRBJ1-4; the D gene is possibly TRBD1 (5 bases). The CDR3 is 10 residues long. The V gene lost 4 bases and the J gene lost 11 bases, with 5 bases spanning the gap. Germline loops: CDR1 MNHNS, CDR2 SASEGT.

This clonotype came up many times. CDR3 amino acids: CSARSWEAGRSYNEQFF. CDR3 coding DNA: TGCAGTGCTAGGTCCTGGGAAGCGGGCCGCTCCTACAATGAGCAGTTCTTC. The rearrangement joins TRBV20-1 to TRBJ2-1, with D tentatively TRBD2 (6 bases). V was trimmed by 3 bases and J by 0 bases, leaving 18 bases between them. The CDR3 has 17 amino acids. Germline V CDR1 and CDR2: DFQATT, SNEGSKA (reference sequence).

This clonotype was counted between two and nine times. The chain joins TRBV18 to TRBJ1-5, with 7 bases lining up with TRBD1. V dropped 4 bases and J dropped 5; count of bases not matched to a gene: 11. Germline V gives CDR1 KGHSH, CDR2 LQKENI. The CDR3 consists of 16 residues. The CDR3 is CASSHQGDRAHQPQHF. In nucleotides, the CDR3 is TGTGCCAGCTCACATCAAGGAGACAGGGCCCATCAGCCCCAGCATTTT.

This clonotype came up many times. The chain recombines TRBV29-1 with TRBJ2-3; 9 nucleotides agree with TRBD1. The trim removed 4 bases at V and 1 base at J, leaving 9 bases unmatched. Germline V gene data show CDR1 as SQVTM and CDR2 as ANQGSEA. The CDR3 contains 16 residues. The CDR3 sequence is CSVVGLGQGGTDTQYF. Here the CDR3 DNA reads TGCAGCGTTGTGGGACTGGGACAGGGAGGCACAGATACGCAGTATTTT.